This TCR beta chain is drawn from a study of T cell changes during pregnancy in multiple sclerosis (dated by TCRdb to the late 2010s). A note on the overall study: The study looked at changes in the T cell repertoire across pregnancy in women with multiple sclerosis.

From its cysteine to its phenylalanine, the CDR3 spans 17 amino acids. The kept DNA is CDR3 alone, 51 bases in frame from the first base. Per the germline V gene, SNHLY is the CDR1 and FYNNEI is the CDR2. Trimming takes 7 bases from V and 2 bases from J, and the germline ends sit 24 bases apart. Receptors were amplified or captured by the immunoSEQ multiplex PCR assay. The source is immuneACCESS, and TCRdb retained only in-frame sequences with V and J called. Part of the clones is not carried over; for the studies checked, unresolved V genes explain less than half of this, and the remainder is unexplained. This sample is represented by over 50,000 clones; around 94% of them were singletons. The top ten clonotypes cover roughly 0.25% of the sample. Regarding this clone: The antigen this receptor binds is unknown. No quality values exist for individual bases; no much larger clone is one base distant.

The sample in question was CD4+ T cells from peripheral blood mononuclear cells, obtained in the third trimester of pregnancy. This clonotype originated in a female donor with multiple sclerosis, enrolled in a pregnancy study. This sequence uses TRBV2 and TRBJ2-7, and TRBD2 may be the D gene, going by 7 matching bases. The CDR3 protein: CASTWGGSLDSTYEQYF. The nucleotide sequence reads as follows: TGTGCCAGCACCTGGGGGGGCAGTCTAGATTCTACCTACGAGCAGTACTTC.